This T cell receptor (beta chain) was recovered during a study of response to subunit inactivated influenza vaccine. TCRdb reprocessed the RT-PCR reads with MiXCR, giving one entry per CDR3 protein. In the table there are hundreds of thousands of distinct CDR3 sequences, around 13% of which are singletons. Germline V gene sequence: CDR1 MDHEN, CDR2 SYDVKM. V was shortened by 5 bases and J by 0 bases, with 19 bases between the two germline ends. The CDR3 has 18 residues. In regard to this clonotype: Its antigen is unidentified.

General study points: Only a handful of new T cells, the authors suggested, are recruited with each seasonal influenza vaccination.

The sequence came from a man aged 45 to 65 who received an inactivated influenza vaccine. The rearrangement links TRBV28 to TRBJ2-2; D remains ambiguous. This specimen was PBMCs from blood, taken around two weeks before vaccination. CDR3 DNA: TGTGCCAGCAGTCTATACCGATCAAAGACACCGAACACCGGGGAGCTGTTTTTT. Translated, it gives CASSLYRSKTPNTGELFF.